The clone carrying this T cell receptor (beta chain) was detected many times. RNA transcripts yielded amplified TCR beta CDR3 regions. During a first-round RT-PCR of the TCR CDR3, the HTBI primer set was used. Using its own MiXCR run on the multiplex PCR reads, TCRdb lists one record per CDR3 protein. The sample carries hundreds of thousands of distinct CDR3 sequences, roughly 14% recorded once. The V gene lost 4 bases and the J gene lost 8 bases, with 17 bases spanning the gap. CDR1 is SGHTA, CDR2 FQGNSA, per germline. The CDR3 contains 14 residues. This record belongs to a study of T cells in Graves' hyperthyroidism and ophthalmopathy.

This chain connects TRBV7-2 to TRBJ1-2; D call uncertain. The material sequenced was blood. The clonotype originates from a woman aged 45-65 years with Graves' ophthalmopathy. The CDR3 nucleotides read TGTGCCAGCAGCTCCCGGACGGACTTCTGGGGCTACACCTTC. Translated, it gives CASSSRTDFWGYTF.